This T cell receptor (beta chain) was documented in a study of blood T cells in healthy people across ages. A second PCR, run for about 6 to 12 cycles, used a sample-barcoded 5' primer plus a J-beta primer mix. Through a template-switch adaptor with 12 random nucleotides, each cDNA molecule received a tag. TCRdb recomputed calls from the 5' RACE reads with MiXCR, one row per CDR3 protein. The table lists approximately 800,000 distinct CDR3 sequences, just under 25% of them singletons. Germline assignment: CDR1 MGHDK and CDR2 SYGVNS. Trimming left V 3 bases short and J 6 bases short, with 11 bases between. The CDR3 has 13 amino acids. The data were also submitted as part of a second study, on T cells of mothers and their children. That study adds: Addition of sample barcodes and 2-4 random nucleotides occurred through the M1S primer of the second PCR. Every mother produced more than 10 million TCR beta CDR3 reads, whereas every child provided around 3 million.

This receptor was obtained from a boy between 5 and 17 years old in good health. The specimen was blood. V usage is TRBV25-1 and J usage is TRBJ1-2, with D unclear. CDR3 nucleotide sequence: TGTGCCAGCAGTGACCGACGGATCAATGGCTACACCTTC. This translates into CASSDRRINGYTF.